These 17 T cell receptor beta chains came from one sample sequenced in a study of CD8+ T cells in alopecia areata. Cells pooled from cutaneous lymph nodes were sorted on CD4, CD8alpha, NKG2D, NKG2ACE and other markers. cDNA prepared by RNA extraction and subsequent reverse transcription served as the template for sequencing. TCRdb keeps only in-frame clones here, not all; method: immunoSEQ multiplex PCR. Observed in the sample are 250,000 or so clones, none of them singletons. Specimen: CD4+ T cells sorted from a lymph node. Every receptor here comes from a C3H/HeJ mouse with alopecia areata. For this mouse line, the MHC haplotype is H2-k.

The table lists this clone with many counts. Gene names refer to mouse genes. From the germline J gene comes the end of the CDR3, since the read stops 4 residues before it. The same CDR3 arises from other DNA sequences in this sample as well. This chain joins TRBV13-1 and TRBJ1-2; weak D call: TRBD1 (6 bases). The CDR3 has 14 residues. V was shortened by 1 base and J by 1 base, with 8 bases between the two germline ends. Germline CDR1 reads NSHNY; CDR2 reads SYGAGN. CDR3 sequence reads: CASSDRGQNSDYTF. CDR3 bases read: TGTGCCAGCAGTGATCGGGGACAAAACTCC.

A note on this clone: The gene names here belong to mouse. The CDR3 end is not reached by the read, which stops 4 residues before it; the germline J gene fills it in. Distinct nucleotide sequences in the sample also encode this CDR3. The genes are TRBV19 and TRBJ2-2, with D possibly TRBD1 on 5 matching bases. The V end was cut by 2 bases, the J end by 0 bases, with 8 bases between. The germline V gene has CDR1 FNHDT and CDR2 SITEND (reference sequence). The CDR3 has 15 amino acids. The DNA read from the CDR3 is TGTGCCAGCAGTATTCAGGGAACAAACACCGGG. It encodes CASSIQGTNTG. The whole CDR3 region reads CASSIQGTNTGQLYF.

This clone came up a few times. The gene symbols are mouse symbols. The CDR3 end is not reached by the read, which stops 4 residues before it; the germline J gene fills it in. In the same sample, other DNA sequences code for this CDR3. The chain links TRBV13-1 to TRBJ2-1; 9 nucleotides agree with TRBD1. Germline CDR1 is NSHNY and CDR2 is SYGAGN. V lost 2 bases to trimming and J lost 4 bases; unmatched junction nucleotides: 4. There are 15 residues in the CDR3. CDR3: CASSEETGGYAEQFF. The sequenced part of the CDR3 DNA is TGTGCCAGCAGTGAGGAGACAGGGGGGTATGCT.

Only a few counts were recorded for this clone. Gene labels here are mouse ones. The read ends 4 residues early relative to the CDR3; the germline J gene fills the gap. The chain links TRBV5 to TRBJ2-3, with D tentatively TRBD1 (5 bases). Trimming removed 0 bases at V and 1 base at J, with 11 bases between. Germline CDR1 LGHNA, CDR2 YNLKQL (reference sequence). CDR3 size: 16 residues. CDR3 DNA (partial): TGTGCCAGCAGCCAAGATAGAGGGGTTGGTGCAGAA. It is translated as CASSQDRGVGAE. The full-length CDR3 reads as CASSQDRGVGAETLYF.

This clone has more than one count but fewer than ten. Gene and germline names: mouse. The read comes to an end 4 residues before the CDR3 does, leaving the germline J gene to fill in the end. V is TRBV17 and J is TRBJ2-5; perhaps TRBD1 as D (6 bases). Trimming stripped 5 bases from V and 3 bases from J, with 9 bases between. CDR1 is MNHDT, CDR2 YYDKIL, per germline. This CDR3 region has 13 residues. This chain's CDR3 is CASSPGHQDTQYF. Incomplete CDR3 DNA: TGTGCTAGCAGTCCGGGACATCAAGAC. Full variable domain (missing parts from reference TRBV17 and TRBJ2-5): DTTVKQNPRYKLARVGKPVNLICSQTMNHDTMYWYQKKPNQAPKLLLFYYDKILNREADTFEKFQSSRPNNSFCSLYIGSAGLEYSAMYLCASSPGHQDTQYFGPGTRLLVL.

This clone has only a few counts. Gene names denote mouse genes. Sequencing ends 4 residues short of the CDR3 end; the germline J gene provides the rest. This chain uses TRBV13-2 with TRBJ1-2; tentatively, D is TRBD1 (5 bases). The CDR3 loop spans 12 amino acids. The germline CDR1 and CDR2 sequences are NNHNN and SYGAGS (reference sequence). V lost 6 bases and J lost 2, with 8 bases in between. CDR3 DNA (partial): TGTGCCAGCGCCAGGGCGAACTCC. It encodes CASARANS. From start to end, the CDR3 is CASARANSDYTF.

A remark on this clone: One junction end disagrees with the germline gene, perhaps due to a read error. Mouse gene names and germline throughout. The read terminates 4 residues ahead of where the CDR3 ends, so the germline J gene completes it. V gene TRBV13-1 combines with J gene TRBJ1-2, with 8 bases fitting TRBD1. This CDR3 has 13 amino acids. The germline V gene encodes CDR1 NSHNY and CDR2 SYGAGN. This chain's CDR3 is CASGDGQGSDYTF. The sequenced part of the CDR3 DNA is TGTGCCAGCGGTGATGGACAGGGCTCC.

With respect to this clone: Gene names are mouse gene names. With the read ending 4 residues before the CDR3 end, the germline J gene is used to fill in that end. This chain uses TRBV13-1 with TRBJ2-1; 11 bases fit TRBD2. This CDR3 comprises 15 residues. Germline CDR1 and CDR2: NSHNY and SYGAGN. V was pared by 4 bases and J by 3 bases, with 3 bases of the junction left unmatched. This CDR3 reads CASSWTGGLYAEQFF. CDR3 DNA (partial): TGTGCCAGCAGTTGGACTGGGGGGCTCTATGCT.

This clone was detected only a few times. Gene names refer to mouse genes. The read is 4 residues too short to cover the CDR3 end, so that end is filled in from the germline J gene. V usage is TRBV13-1 and J usage is TRBJ2-1; 7 positions agree with TRBD1. CDR1 and CDR2 (germline): NSHNY, SYGAGN. The CDR3 consists of 14 residues. V was clipped by 5 bases and J by 3 bases; unmatched bases: 5. CDR3 DNA, as far as it was read: TGTGCCAGCAGGGACGGGACAGTCTATGCT. Its protein is CASRDGTVYA. The CDR3 in its entirety is CASRDGTVYAEQFF.

Note on this clone: Gene names are the mouse ones. The CDR3 is cut off 4 residues early in the read; its end comes from the germline J gene. Other DNA sequences in this specimen translate into the identical CDR3. The chain combines TRBV13-1 with TRBJ2-5, with 10 bases identical to TRBD2. Trimming at V came to 4 bases and at J to 3 bases, leaving 2 bases not matched to a gene. The length of the CDR3 is 14 residues. Germline-derived CDR1 and CDR2 are NSHNY and SYGAGN. The CDR3 DNA, read in part, is TGTGCCAGCAGTTGGACTGGGGGACAAGAC. Its protein product is CASSWTGGQD. The full CDR3 sequence reads CASSWTGGQDTQYF.

This clone showed up just a few times. The gene symbols are mouse symbols. The CDR3 end is not reached by the read, which stops 4 residues before it; the germline J gene fills it in. This chain links TRBV1 with TRBJ2-2; D is unresolved. CDR1 and CDR2 from the germline V gene are NSQYPW and LRSPGD (reference sequence). V lost 0 bases and J lost 0, with 5 bases in between. The CDR3 runs to 15 residues. CDR3 amino acids: CTCSADNTNTGQLYF. The covered CDR3 bases are TGCACCTGCAGTGCAGATAACACAAACACCGGG.

This clone was seen a handful of times. Gene and germline names: mouse. The covered CDR3 bases are TGTGCCAGCAGCCAACAGGGACGGGAGGAT. Its translation is CASSQQGRED. The whole CDR3 protein is CASSQQGREDEQYF. The genes are TRBV5 and TRBJ2-7; D is perhaps TRBD1 or TRBD2 (5 bases each). The read ends 4 residues early relative to the CDR3; the germline J gene fills the gap. The V gene's germline CDR1 is LGHNA and CDR2 YNLKQL (reference sequence). This CDR3 is 14 amino acids long.

Concerning this clone itself: Gene names denote mouse genes. The read comes to an end 4 residues before the CDR3 does, leaving the germline J gene to fill in the end. V usage is TRBV12-1 and J usage is TRBJ2-3; D unclear. This CDR3 has 11 residues. Germline CDR1 reads SGHSN; CDR2 reads HYEKVE. V was pared by 4 bases and J by 2 bases, with 3 bases between. The CDR3 bases that were read are TGTGCCAGCTCCCTTGCAGAA. It codes for CASSLAE. The complete CDR3 protein is CASSLAETLYF.

This clone was recorded a few times. All gene names here are mouse names. The DNA ends 4 residues before the CDR3 does, and the rest of the CDR3 is filled in from the germline J gene. This specimen includes other DNA sequences encoding the same CDR3. J is TRBJ2-3 and V is TRBV17; 10 bases match TRBD2. The length of the CDR3 is 15 residues. Germline CDR1 and CDR2: MNHDT and YYDKIL. V was pared by 2 bases and J by 3 bases, with 2 bases of the junction left unmatched. The covered CDR3 bases are TGTGCTAGCAGTAGACTGGGGGGGCGAGCAGAA. It is translated as CASSRLGGRAE. The whole CDR3 protein is CASSRLGGRAETLYF.

This clone was detected a few times. The listed genes are named as in mouse. With the read ending 4 residues before the CDR3 end, the germline J gene is used to fill in that end. V is TRBV13-1 and J is TRBJ2-1; 7 nucleotides align to TRBD1. Trimming cost V 4 bases and J 4 bases; bases outside gene matches: 8. The CDR3 spans 15 residues. The germline V gene encodes CDR1 NSHNY and CDR2 SYGAGN. The part of the CDR3 DNA that was read is TGTGCCAGCAGTCCCCACAGGGGAGGGTATGCT. Translation: CASSPHRGGYA. The CDR3, in full, reads CASSPHRGGYAEQFF.

As for this clone: Gene names are mouse gene names. The read ends 4 residues shy of where the CDR3 ends; the end is completed using the germline J gene. This sample includes further DNA sequences coding for the same CDR3. V and J are TRBV13-2 and TRBJ2-5; TRBD1 might be the D (6 bases). Looked up from germline, CDR1 is NNHNN and CDR2 is SYGAGS (reference sequence). The V end lost 3 bases, the J end lost 3 bases, and 8 bases lay between the germline ends. This CDR3 region has 13 residues. The CDR3 bases that were read are TGTGCCAGCGGTGGTGGACAGCAAGAC. Amino acid sequence: CASGGGQQD. From start to end, the CDR3 is CASGGGQQDTQYF.

As for this clone: Gene names refer to mouse genes. The read gets to within 4 residues of the CDR3 end, and the germline J gene fills in the rest. The sample has other DNA sequences that encode this CDR3 too. V and J are TRBV13-3 and TRBJ1-2; the D gene is possibly TRBD1 (6 bases). Trimming took off 5 bases at V and 0 bases at J, with 11 bases between the two ends. Germline CDR1 NNHDY, CDR2 SYVADS. This CDR3 has 14 amino acids. The sequenced CDR3 bases are TGTGCCAGCAGGCGCAGGGGTGCAAACTCC. Translation gives CASRRRGANS. From start to end, the CDR3 is CASRRRGANSDYTF.